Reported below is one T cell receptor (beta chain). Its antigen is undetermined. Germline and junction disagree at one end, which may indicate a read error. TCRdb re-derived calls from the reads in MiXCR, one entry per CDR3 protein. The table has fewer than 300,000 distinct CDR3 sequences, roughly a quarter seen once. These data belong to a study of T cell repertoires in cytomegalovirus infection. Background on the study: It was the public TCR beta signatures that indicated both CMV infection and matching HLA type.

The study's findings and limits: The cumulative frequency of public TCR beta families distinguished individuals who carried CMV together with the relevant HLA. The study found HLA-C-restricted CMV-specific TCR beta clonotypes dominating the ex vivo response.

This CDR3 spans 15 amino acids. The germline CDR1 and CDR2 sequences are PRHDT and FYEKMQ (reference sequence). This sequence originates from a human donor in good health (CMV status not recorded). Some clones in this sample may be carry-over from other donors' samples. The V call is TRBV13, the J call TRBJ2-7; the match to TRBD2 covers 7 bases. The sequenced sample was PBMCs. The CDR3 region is CASSSPKAGIYKQYF. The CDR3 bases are TGTGCCAGCAGCTCCCCCAAAGCGGGGATCTACAAGCAGTACTTC.